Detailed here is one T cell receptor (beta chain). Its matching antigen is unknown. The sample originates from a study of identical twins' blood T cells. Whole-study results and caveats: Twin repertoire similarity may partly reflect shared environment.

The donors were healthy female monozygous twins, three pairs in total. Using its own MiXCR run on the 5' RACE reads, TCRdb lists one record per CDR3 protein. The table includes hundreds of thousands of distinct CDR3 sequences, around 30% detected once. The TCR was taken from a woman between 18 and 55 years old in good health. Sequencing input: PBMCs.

The DNA of the CDR3 is TGCGCCAGCAGCCGACCTTATGCTGGGAATGAGCAGTTCTTC. It yields the protein CASSRPYAGNEQFF. The chain couples TRBV5-1 to TRBJ2-1; D gene uncertain. This CDR3 has 14 residues. Germline-derived CDR1 and CDR2 are SGHRS and YFSETQ. V was shortened by 4 bases and J by 7 bases, with 15 bases between the two germline ends.